This T cell receptor beta chain was retrieved from a study of T cell clonality in common variable immunodeficiency. CDR1 SGHRS and CDR2 YFSETQ come from the germline V gene. The CDR3 extends over 14 amino acids. Trimming removed 4 bases from V and 1 base from J, with 12 bases in between. Method: immunoSEQ multiplex PCR; TCRdb's copy keeps in-frame clones and lacks some. This sample comprises about 40,000 clones, none seen once only. At least ten counts were recorded for this clone. The CDR3 end lies 3 residues beyond the end of the read and is filled in from the germline J gene. The genes are TRBV5-1 and TRBJ2-7; tentatively, D is TRBD1 (8 bases). This receptor was obtained from a person aged 18 to 70 in good health. Source material: peripheral blood mononuclear cells. Incomplete CDR3 DNA: TGCGCCAGCAGCCTACAGGGGGGGTCCTACGAG. Amino acid sequence: CASSLQGGSYE. The whole CDR3 protein reads CASSLQGGSYEQYF.